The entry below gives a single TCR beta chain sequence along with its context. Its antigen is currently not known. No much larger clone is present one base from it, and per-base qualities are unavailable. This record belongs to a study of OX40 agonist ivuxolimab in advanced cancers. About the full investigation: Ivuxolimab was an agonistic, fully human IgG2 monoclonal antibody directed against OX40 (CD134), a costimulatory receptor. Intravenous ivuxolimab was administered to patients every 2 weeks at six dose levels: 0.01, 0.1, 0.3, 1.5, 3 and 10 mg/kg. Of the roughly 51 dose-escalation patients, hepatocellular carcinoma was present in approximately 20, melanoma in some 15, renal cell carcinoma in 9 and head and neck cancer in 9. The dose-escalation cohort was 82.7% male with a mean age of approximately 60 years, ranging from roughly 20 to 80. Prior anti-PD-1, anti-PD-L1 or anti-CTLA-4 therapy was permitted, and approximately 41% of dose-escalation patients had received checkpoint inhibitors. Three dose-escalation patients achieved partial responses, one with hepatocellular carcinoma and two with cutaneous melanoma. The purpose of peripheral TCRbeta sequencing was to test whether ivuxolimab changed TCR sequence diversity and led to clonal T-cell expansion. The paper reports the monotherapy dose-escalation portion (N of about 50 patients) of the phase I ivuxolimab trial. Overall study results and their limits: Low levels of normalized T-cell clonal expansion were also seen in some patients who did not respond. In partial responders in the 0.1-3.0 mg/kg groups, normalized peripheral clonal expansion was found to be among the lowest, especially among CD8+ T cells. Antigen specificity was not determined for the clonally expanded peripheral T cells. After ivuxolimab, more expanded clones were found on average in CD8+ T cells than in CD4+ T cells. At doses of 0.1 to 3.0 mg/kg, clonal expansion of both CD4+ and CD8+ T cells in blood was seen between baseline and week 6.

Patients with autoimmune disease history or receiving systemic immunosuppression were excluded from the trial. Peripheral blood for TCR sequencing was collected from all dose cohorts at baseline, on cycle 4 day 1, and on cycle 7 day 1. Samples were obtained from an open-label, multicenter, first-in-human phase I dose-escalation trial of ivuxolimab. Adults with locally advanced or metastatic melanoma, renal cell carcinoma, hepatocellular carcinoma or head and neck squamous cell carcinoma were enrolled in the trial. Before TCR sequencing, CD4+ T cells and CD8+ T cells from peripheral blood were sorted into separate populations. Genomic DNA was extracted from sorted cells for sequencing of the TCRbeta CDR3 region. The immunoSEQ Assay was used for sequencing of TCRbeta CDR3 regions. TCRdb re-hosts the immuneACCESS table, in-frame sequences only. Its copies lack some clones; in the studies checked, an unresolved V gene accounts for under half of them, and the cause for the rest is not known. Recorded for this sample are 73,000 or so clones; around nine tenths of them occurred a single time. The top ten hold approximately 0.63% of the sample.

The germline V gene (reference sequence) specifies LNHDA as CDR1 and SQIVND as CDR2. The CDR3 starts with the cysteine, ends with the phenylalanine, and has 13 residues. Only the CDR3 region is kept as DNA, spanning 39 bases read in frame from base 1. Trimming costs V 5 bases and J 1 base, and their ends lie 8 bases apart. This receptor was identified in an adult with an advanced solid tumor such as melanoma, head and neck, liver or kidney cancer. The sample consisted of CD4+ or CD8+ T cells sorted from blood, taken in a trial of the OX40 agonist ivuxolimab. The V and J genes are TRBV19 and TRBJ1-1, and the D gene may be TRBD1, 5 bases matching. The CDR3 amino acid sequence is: CASSFGQNTEAFF. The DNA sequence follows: TGTGCCAGTAGTTTTGGACAGAACACTGAAGCTTTCTTT. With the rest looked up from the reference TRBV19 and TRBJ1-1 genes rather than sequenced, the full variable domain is DGGITQSPKYLFRKEGQNVTLSCEQNLNHDAMYWYRQDPGQGLRLIYYSQIVNDFQKGDIAEGYSVSREKKESFPLTVTSAQKNPTAFYLCASSFGQNTEAFFGQGTRLTVV.